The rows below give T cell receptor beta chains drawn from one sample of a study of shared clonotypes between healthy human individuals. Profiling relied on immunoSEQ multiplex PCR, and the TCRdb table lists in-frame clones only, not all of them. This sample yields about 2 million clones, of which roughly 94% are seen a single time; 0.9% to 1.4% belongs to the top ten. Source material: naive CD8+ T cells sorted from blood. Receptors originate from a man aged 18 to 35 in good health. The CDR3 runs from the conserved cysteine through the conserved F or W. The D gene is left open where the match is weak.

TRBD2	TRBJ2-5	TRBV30	CAWSVPGGFQETQYF	TGTGCCTGGAGTGTTCCGGGGGGATTCCAAGAGACCCAGTACTTC
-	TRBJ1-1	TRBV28	CASSLAFLGGNTEAFF	TGTGCCAGCAGTTTAGCCTTTTTAGGGGGGAACACTGAAGCTTTCTTT
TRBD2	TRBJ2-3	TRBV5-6	CASSVAGGSTDTQYF	TGTGCCAGCAGTGTAGCGGGAGGGAGCACAGATACGCAGTATTTT
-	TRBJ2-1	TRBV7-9	CASSLERGYNEQFF	TGTGCCAGCAGCTTAGAACGGGGCTATAATGAGCAGTTCTTC
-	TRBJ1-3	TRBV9	CASSVEGSRNTIYF	TGTGCCAGCAGCGTAGAAGGGTCCCGGAACACCATATATTTT
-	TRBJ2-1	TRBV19	CASSIDTVNEQFF	TGTGCCAGTAGTATAGATACGGTTAATGAGCAGTTCTTC
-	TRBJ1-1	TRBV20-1	CSGREGTEAFF	TGCAGTGGCAGGGAGGGCACTGAAGCTTTCTTT
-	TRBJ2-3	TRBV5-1	CASKSQGDTQYF	TGCGCCAGCAAGAGTCAGGGAGATACGCAGTATTTT
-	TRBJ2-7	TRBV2	CASRTGVGASYEQYF	TGTGCCAGCAGGACCGGGGTCGGGGCTTCCTACGAGCAGTACTTC
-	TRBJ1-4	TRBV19	CASSIAADEKLFF	TGTGCCAGTAGTATCGCGGCGGACGAAAAACTGTTTTTT
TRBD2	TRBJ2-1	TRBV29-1	CSVVLAGLALYNEQFF	TGCAGCGTTGTCCTAGCGGGACTCGCGCTTTACAATGAGCAGTTCTTC
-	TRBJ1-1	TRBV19	CASSLGLGTEAFF	TGTGCCAGTAGTTTGGGGTTGGGGACTGAAGCTTTCTTT